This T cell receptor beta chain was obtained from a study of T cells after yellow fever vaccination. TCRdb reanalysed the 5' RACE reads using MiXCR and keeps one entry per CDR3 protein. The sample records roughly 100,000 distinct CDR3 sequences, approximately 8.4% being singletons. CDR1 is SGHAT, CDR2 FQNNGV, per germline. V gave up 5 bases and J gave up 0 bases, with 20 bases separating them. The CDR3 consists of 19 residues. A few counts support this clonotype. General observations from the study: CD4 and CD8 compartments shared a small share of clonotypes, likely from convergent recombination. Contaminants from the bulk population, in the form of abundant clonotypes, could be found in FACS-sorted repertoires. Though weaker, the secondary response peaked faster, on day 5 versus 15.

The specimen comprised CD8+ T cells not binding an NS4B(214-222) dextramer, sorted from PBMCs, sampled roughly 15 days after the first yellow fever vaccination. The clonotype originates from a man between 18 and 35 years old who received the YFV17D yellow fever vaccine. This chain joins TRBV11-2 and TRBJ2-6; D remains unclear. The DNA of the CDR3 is TGTGCCAGCAGCCCCCCCCTCGGTGACGGGCACTCTGGGGCCAACGTCCTGACTTTC. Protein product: CASSPPLGDGHSGANVLTF.